Below, 12 T cell receptor beta chains from the same sample are listed, as sequenced in a study of T-cell memory formation after mild COVID-19. TCRdb fed the 5' RACE reads into MiXCR, producing one record per CDR3 protein. The sample consists of hundreds of thousands of distinct CDR3 sequences, about a fifth of them appearing once. What was sequenced was PBMCs or a T cell subset sorted from them (not recorded which). These receptors originate from an adult woman who had mild COVID-19 (a few samples of this study predate the infection). Cell type and time point are not known.

This clonotype was seen a handful of times. The CDR3 sequence is CASSQPDRDEQYF. The CDR3 DNA follows: TGTGCCAGCAGCCAACCCGACAGGGACGAGCAGTACTTC. The chain is built from TRBV7-9 and TRBJ2-7, with 7 bases identical to TRBD1. The junction had 6 bases not matched to a gene; V was cut back by 5 bases and J by 5 bases. This CDR3 spans 13 amino acids. CDR1 is SEHNR, CDR2 FQNEAQ, per germline (reference sequence).

The chain couples TRBV11-2 to TRBJ2-1; D perhaps matches TRBD2 (5 bases). The CDR3 totals 16 residues. V lost 5 bases, J lost 1 base, and 15 bases lay in between. CDR1 is SGHAT, CDR2 FQNNGV, per germline. CDR3 nucleotide sequence: TGTGCCAGCAGCCTCTACTACGGGGAATCCTACAATGAGCAGTTCTTC. Protein: CASSLYYGESYNEQFF.

The chain recombines TRBV25-1 with TRBJ2-7; possibly TRBD1 or TRBD2 for D (6 bases each). Germline assignment: CDR1 MGHDK and CDR2 SYGVNS. CDR3 size: 16 residues. Trimming took 5 bases from V and 5 from J, leaving 22 bases between them. The CDR3 bases are TGTGCCAGCAGTCCGGTCGGGGGCTGGCGGGGAAACGAGCAGTACTTC. It specifies CASSPVGGWRGNEQYF.

The CDR3 DNA reads as TGTGCCAGCAGCCAGGGGCTAACGGGGACGCTTGACACTGAAGCTTTCTTT. Translating gives CASSQGLTGTLDTEAFF. The genes are TRBV6-5 and TRBJ1-1, with D perhaps matching TRBD1 (6 bases). The CDR3 consists of 17 residues. V dropped 6 bases and J dropped 3 bases, with 23 bases sitting between them. The germline V gene has CDR1 MNHEY and CDR2 SVGAGI.

In its sample, this clonotype was seen many times. The chain uses TRBV9 and TRBJ2-1; D perhaps matches TRBD2 (6 bases). This CDR3 spans 13 amino acids. V was trimmed by 0 bases and J by 13 bases, leaving 14 bases between them. The germline V gene encodes CDR1 SGDLS and CDR2 YYNGEE. In DNA form, the CDR3 reads TGTGCCAGCAGCGTAGCTGGCGGGACTGTTCAGTTCTTC. Its translation is CASSVAGGTVQFF.

This chain connects TRBV6-5 to TRBJ2-5, with 8 bases that match TRBD1. Germline loops: CDR1 MNHEY, CDR2 SVGAGI. V trimming: 2 bases; J trimming: 5 bases; junction bases outside the gene matches: 4. The CDR3 is made up of 14 amino acids. CDR3 sequence: CASSYDRGGETQYF. The CDR3 bases are TGTGCCAGCAGTTACGACAGGGGAGGCGAGACCCAGTACTTC.

This clonotype was recorded at least ten times. The chain recombines TRBV29-1 with TRBJ2-5, with D tentatively TRBD2 (6 bases). The CDR3 contains 13 residues. Germline V gives CDR1 SQVTM, CDR2 ANQGSEA. Trimming shortened V by 1 base and J by 4 bases, and 10 bases separated the two germline ends. The CDR3 bases are TGCAGCGTTGAAGCGGGAGAGGGAGAGACCCAGTACTTC. Translating gives CSVEAGEGETQYF.

The chain links TRBV29-1 to TRBJ2-5, with D hard to call. From germline, CDR1 is SQVTM and CDR2 ANQGSEA. V was clipped by 3 bases and J by 1 base, with 6 bases between them. The CDR3 is made up of 12 amino acids. The CDR3 protein is CSVDPVQETQYF. The CDR3, as DNA: TGCAGCGTTGATCCAGTCCAAGAGACCCAGTACTTC. Full variable domain (outside the CDR3, taken from reference TRBV29-1 and TRBJ2-5): SAVISQKPSRDICQRGTSLTIQCQVDSQVTMMFWYRQQPGQSLTLIATANQGSEATYESGFVIDKFPISRPNLTFSTLTVSNMSPEDSSIYLCSVDPVQETQYFGPGTRLLVL.

The rearrangement links TRBV7-3 to TRBJ2-7; 9 nucleotides agree with TRBD1. The CDR3 spans 15 residues. The germline V gene has CDR1 SGHTA and CDR2 FQGTGA. Trimming at V came to 2 bases and at J to 0 bases, leaving 2 bases not matched to a gene. This CDR3 reads CASSLGTGISYEQYF. The DNA for the CDR3 is TGTGCCAGCAGCTTAGGGACAGGGATCTCCTACGAGCAGTACTTC. The full variable domain, completed using reference TRBV7-3 and TRBJ2-7, is GAGVSQTPSNKVTEKGKYVELRCDPISGHTALYWYRQSLGQGPEFLIYFQGTGAADDSGLPNDRFFAVRPEGSVSTLKIQRTERGDSAVYLCASSLGTGISYEQYFGPGTRLTVT.

This clonotype has more than one count but fewer than ten. The CDR3: CASSFWTMNTEAFF. The DNA for the CDR3 is TGTGCCAGCAGCTTTTGGACCATGAACACTGAAGCTTTCTTT. The chain carries TRBV7-9 and TRBJ1-1; D is uncertain. The germline gives CDR1 SEHNR, CDR2 FQNEAQ (reference sequence). The CDR3 length is 14 residues. Deletions cut 3 bases from V and 0 bases from J, with 8 bases between. The full variable domain, in which reference TRBV7-9 and TRBJ1-1 provide the parts outside the CDR3, is DTGVSQNPRHKITKRGQNVTFRCDPISEHNRLYWYRQTLGQGPEFLTYFQNEAQLEKSRLLSDRFSAERPKGSFSTLEIQRTEQGDSAMYLCASSFWTMNTEAFFGQGTRLTVV.

This clonotype was counted only a few times. V and J are TRBV7-9 and TRBJ2-7; 11 bases fit TRBD2. V lost 3 bases, J lost 4 bases, and 2 bases stayed unmatched. CDR3 size: 14 residues. CDR1 SEHNR and CDR2 FQNEAQ come from the germline V gene (reference sequence). CDR3 sequence reads: CASSFSGRGYEQYF. The CDR3 nucleotides read TGTGCCAGCAGCTTTAGCGGGAGGGGTTACGAGCAGTACTTC.

There are a few counts of this clonotype. Here the CDR3 reads CASSPWGNQETQYF. CDR3 nucleotide sequence: TGTGCCAGCAGCCCATGGGGGAACCAAGAGACCCAGTACTTC. V and J are TRBV7-9 and TRBJ2-5, with D possibly called TRBD1 or TRBD2 (5 bases each). CDR1 and CDR2 from the germline V gene are SEHNR and FQNEAQ (reference sequence). The CDR3 runs to 14 residues. The V and J ends lost 5 bases and 0 bases respectively, with 10 bases between them.